This T cell receptor beta chain was recovered during a study of brain T cells in children with intractable seizures. To note about this clone: The antigen is not known.

Using immunoSEQ multiplex PCR, the repertoire was profiled, and TCRdb retains in-frame clones only, with some absent. The sample shows tens of thousands of clones, about 96% of them seen only once. CDR3 size: 17 residues. CDR1 SGHDT and CDR2 YYEEEE come from the germline V gene. V lost 0 bases to trimming and J lost 1 base, with 15 bases between them. Overall study results and limits: HCMV serostatus was not known, and viral specificity came from CDR3 similarity only.

Surgery cases with the highest brain T cell transcript signatures were chosen for sequencing. The TCR sequence derives from a boy under two years old with focal cortical dysplasia and intractable seizures. The material was peripheral blood, obtained at surgery. The genes are TRBV5-6 and TRBJ2-3; D call uncertain. Written as DNA, the CDR3 is TGTGCCAGCAGCTTGGACCAGCCCCCATGGGGCACAGATACGCAGTATTTT. Its translation: CASSLDQPPWGTDTQYF.